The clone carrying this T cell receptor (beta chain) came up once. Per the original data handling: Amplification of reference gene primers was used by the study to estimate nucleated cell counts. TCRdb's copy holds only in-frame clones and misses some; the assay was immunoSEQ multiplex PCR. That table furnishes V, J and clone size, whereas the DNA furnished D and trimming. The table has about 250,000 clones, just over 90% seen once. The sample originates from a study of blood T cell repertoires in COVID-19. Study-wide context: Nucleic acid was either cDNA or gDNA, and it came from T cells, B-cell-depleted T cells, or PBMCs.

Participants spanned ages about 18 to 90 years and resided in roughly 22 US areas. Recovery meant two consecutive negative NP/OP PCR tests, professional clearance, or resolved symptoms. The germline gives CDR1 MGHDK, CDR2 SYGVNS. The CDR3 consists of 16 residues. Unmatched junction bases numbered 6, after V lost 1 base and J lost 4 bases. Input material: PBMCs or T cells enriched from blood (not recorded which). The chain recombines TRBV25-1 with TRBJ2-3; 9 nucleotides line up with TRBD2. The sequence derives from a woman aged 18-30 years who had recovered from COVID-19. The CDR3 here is CASSECGGRGADTQYF. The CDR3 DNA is TGTGCCAGCAGTGAATGCGGCGGGAGGGGGGCAGATACGCAGTATTTT. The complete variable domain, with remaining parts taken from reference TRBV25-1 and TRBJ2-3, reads EADIYQTPRYLVIGTGKKITLECSQTMGHDKMYWYQQDPGMELHLIHYSYGVNSTEKGDLSSESTVSRIRTEHFPLTLESARPSHTSQYLCASSECGGRGADTQYFGPGTRLTVL.